This TCR beta chain was documented in a study of OX40 agonist ivuxolimab in advanced cancers. Looking at the study overall: The patients received ivuxolimab by intravenous route every 2 weeks at 0.01 to 10 mg/kg. Of the patients, three showed partial responses, one with hepatocellular carcinoma and two with cutaneous melanoma.

As to this clone: What it binds is not known.

From germline, CDR1 is SGHNT and CDR2 YYREEE (reference sequence). The CDR3 extends over 16 amino acids. Trimming took 4 bases from V and 2 from J; bases not matched to a gene: 8. The data were produced by immunoSEQ multiplex PCR, yet TCRdb's version contains in-frame clones alone and is incomplete. Of some 66,000 clones in the sample, roughly 87% are singletons; the top ten hold 0.38%. Whole-study results and caveats: Also showing low normalized T-cell clonal expansion were some of the nonresponders. In CD8+ T cells, expanded clones were on average more numerous than in CD4+.

Sequencing used CD4+ or CD8+ T cells sorted from blood, obtained in a trial of the OX40 agonist ivuxolimab. The TCR sequence derives from an adult with an advanced solid tumor such as melanoma, head and neck, liver or kidney cancer. This chain uses TRBV5-4 with TRBJ1-3, with 8 bases fitting TRBD1. As DNA, the CDR3 is TGTGCCAGCAGCCCCGGACAGGGTCGGACTGGAAACACCATATATTTT. Its protein product is CASSPGQGRTGNTIYF.